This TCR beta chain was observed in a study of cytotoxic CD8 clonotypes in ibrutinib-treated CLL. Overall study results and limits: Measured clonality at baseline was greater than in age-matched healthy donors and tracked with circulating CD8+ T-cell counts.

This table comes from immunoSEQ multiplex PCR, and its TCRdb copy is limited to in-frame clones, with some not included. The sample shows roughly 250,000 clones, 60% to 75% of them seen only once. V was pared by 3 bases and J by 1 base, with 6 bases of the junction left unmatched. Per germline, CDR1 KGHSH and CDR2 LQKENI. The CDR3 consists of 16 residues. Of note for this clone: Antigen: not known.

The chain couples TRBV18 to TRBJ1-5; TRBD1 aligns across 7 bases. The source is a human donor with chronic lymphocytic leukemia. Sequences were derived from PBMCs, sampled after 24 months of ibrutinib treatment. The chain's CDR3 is CASSPRTGESNQPQHF. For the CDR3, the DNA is TGTGCCAGCTCACCGAGGACAGGAGAGAGCAATCAGCCCCAGCATTTT.